This TCR beta chain emerged from a study of blood T cell repertoires in COVID-19. V lost 0 bases, J lost 8 bases, and 4 bases stayed unmatched. The germline CDR1 and CDR2 sequences are SGDLS and YYNGEE. The CDR3 contains 14 residues. Assay used: immunoSEQ multiplex PCR; TCRdb lists only in-frame clones, some missing. The table has about 97,000 clones, roughly 86% seen once. The chain carries TRBV9 and TRBJ1-4, with 7 bases fitting TRBD1. Sequencing was carried out using peripheral blood. The receptor's source is a human donor in a cohort sampled during active COVID-19. This CDR3 reads CASSVGQGPEKLFF. The CDR3 coding sequence is TGTGCCAGCAGCGTAGGACAGGGACCCGAAAAACTGTTTTTT.